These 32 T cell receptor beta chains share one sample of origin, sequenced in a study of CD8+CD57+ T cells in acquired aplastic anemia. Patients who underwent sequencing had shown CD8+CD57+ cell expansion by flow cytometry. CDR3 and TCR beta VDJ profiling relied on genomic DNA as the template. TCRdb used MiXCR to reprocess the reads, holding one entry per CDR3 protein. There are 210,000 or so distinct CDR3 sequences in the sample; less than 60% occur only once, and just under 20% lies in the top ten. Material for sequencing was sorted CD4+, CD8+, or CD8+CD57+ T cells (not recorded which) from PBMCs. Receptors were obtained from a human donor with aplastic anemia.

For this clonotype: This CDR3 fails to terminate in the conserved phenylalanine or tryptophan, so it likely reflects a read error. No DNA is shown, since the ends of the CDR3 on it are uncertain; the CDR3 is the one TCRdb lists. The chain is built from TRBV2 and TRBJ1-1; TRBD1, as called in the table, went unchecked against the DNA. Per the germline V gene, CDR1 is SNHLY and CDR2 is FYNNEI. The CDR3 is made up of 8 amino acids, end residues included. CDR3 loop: CASSYRRT.

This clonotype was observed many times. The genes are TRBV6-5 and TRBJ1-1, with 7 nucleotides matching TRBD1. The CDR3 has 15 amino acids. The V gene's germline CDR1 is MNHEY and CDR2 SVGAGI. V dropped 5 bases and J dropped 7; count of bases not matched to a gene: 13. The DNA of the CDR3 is TGTGCCAGCAGTAAAGAACCTACAGGGGCGGGTGAAGCTTTCTTT. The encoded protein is CASSKEPTGAGEAFF.

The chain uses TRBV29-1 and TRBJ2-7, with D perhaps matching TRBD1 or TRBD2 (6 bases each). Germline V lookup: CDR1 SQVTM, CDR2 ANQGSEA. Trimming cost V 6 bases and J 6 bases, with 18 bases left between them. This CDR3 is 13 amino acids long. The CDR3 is CSVEGVGTREQYF. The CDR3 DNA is TGCAGCGTAGAGGGGGTAGGGACTCGCGAGCAGTACTTC.

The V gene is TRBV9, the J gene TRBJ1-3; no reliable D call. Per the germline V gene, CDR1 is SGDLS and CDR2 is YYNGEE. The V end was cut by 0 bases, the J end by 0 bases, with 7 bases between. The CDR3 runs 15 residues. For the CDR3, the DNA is TGTGCCAGCAGCGTAGATGCATCCTCTGGAAACACCATATATTTT. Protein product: CASSVDASSGNTIYF.

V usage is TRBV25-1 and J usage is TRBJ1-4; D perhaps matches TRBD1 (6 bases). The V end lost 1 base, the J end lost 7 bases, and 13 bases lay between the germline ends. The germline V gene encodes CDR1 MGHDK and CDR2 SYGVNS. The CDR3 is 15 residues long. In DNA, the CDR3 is TGTGCCAGCAGTGAATGGGTAGGGGGAGGTGAAAAACTGTTTTTT. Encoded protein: CASSEWVGGGEKLFF.

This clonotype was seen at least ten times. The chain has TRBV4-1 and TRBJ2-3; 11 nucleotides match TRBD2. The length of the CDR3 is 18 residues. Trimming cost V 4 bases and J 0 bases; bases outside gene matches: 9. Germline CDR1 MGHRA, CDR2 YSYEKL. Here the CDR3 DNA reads TGCGCCAGCAGCCGCACTAGCGGGGGTTCCTCTAGCACAGATACGCAGTATTTT. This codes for CASSRTSGGSSSTDTQYF.

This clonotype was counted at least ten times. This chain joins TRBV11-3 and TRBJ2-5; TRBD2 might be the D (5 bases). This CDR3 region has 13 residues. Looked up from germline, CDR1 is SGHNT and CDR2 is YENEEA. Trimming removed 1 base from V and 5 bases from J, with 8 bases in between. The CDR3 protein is CASSLASGETQYF. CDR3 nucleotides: TGTGCCAGCAGCTTAGCGTCGGGGGAGACCCAGTACTTC.

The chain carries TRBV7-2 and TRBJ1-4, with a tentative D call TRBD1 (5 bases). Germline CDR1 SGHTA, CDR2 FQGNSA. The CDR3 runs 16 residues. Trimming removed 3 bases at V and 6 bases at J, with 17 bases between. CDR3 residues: CASSLDWGSSDEKLFF. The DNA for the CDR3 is TGTGCCAGCAGCTTGGATTGGGGGTCGTCGGATGAAAAACTGTTTTTT.

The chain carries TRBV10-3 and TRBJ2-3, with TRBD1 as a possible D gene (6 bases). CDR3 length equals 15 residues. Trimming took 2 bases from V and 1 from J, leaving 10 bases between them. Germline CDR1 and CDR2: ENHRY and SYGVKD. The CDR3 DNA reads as TGTGCCATCAGTGAGGACAGGAGCGGCACAGATACGCAGTATTTT. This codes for CAISEDRSGTDTQYF.

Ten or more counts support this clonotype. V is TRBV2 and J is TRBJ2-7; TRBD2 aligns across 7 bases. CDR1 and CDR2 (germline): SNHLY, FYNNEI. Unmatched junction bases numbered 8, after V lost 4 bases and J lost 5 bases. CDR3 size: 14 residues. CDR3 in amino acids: CASSVQGTSDEQYF. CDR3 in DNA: TGTGCCAGCAGTGTTCAGGGTACTAGCGACGAGCAGTACTTC. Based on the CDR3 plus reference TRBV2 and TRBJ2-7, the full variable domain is EPEVTQTPSHQVTQMGQEVILRCVPISNHLYFYWYRQILGQKVEFLVSFYNNEISEKSEIFDDQFSVERPDGSNFTLKIRSTKLEDSAMYFCASSVQGTSDEQYFGPGTRLTVT.

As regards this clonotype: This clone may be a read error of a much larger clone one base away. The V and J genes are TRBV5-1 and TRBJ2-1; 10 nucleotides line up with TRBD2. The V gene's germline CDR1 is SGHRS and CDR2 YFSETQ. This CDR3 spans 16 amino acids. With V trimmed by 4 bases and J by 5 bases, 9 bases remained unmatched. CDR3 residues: CASSLSSGGVNNEQFF. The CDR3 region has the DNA TGCGCCAGCAGCCTTTCGAGCGGGGGGGTTAACAATGAGCAGTTCTTC.

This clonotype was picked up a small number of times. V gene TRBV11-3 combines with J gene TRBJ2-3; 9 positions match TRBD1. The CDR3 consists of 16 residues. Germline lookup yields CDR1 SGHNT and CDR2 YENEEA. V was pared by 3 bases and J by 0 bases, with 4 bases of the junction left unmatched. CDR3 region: CASSFTGTGSTDTQYF. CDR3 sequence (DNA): TGTGCCAGCAGCTTCACCGGGACAGGGAGCACAGATACGCAGTATTTT.

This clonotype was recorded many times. The CDR3: CASIRTGGYEQYF. In nucleotides, the CDR3 is TGTGCCAGCATCAGGACAGGGGGCTACGAGCAGTACTTC. The chain joins TRBV28 to TRBJ2-7; 10 bases map to TRBD1. This CDR3 is 13 amino acids long. J gave up 3 bases and V 7 bases, and 3 bases lay outside the gene matches. Germline lookup yields CDR1 MDHEN and CDR2 SYDVKM.

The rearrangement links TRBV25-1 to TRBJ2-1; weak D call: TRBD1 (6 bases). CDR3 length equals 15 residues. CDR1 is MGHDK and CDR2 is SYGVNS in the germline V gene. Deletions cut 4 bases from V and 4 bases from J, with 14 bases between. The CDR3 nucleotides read TGTGCCAGCAGTGCGCCTTACAGGGTTTACAATGAGCAGTTCTTC. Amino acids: CASSAPYRVYNEQFF. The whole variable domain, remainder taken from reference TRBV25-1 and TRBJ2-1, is EADIYQTPRYLVIGTGKKITLECSQTMGHDKMYWYQQDPGMELHLIHYSYGVNSTEKGDLSSESTVSRIRTEHFPLTLESARPSHTSQYLCASSAPYRVYNEQFFGPGTRLTVL.

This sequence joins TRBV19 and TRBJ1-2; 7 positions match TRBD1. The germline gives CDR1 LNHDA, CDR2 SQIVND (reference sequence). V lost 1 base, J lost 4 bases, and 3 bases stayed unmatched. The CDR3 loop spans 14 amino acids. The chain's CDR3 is CASSIVGQTYGYTF. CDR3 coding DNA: TGTGCCAGTAGTATAGTGGGACAGACCTATGGCTACACCTTC.

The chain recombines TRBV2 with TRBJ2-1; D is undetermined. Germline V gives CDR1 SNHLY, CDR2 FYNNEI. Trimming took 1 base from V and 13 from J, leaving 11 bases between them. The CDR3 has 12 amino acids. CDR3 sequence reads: CASSEDPGPQFF. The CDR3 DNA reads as TGTGCCAGCAGTGAAGATCCGGGCCCACAGTTCTTC. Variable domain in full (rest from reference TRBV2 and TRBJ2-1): EPEVTQTPSHQVTQMGQEVILRCVPISNHLYFYWYRQILGQKVEFLVSFYNNEISEKSEIFDDQFSVERPDGSNFTLKIRSTKLEDSAMYFCASSEDPGPQFFGPGTRLTVL.

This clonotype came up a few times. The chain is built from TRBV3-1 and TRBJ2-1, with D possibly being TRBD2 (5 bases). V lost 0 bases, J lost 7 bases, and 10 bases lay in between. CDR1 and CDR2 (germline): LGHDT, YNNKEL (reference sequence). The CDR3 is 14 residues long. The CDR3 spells CASSQEERGNEQFF. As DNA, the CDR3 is TGTGCCAGCAGCCAAGAGGAGCGCGGGAATGAGCAGTTCTTC.

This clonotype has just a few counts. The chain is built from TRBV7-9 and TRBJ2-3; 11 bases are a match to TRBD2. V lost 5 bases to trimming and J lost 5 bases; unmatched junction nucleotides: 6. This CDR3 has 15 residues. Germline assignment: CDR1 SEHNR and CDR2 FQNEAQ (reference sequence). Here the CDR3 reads CASSHLAGGGDTQYF. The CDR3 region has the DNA TGTGCCAGCAGCCACCTAGCGGGGGGTGGAGATACGCAGTATTTT.

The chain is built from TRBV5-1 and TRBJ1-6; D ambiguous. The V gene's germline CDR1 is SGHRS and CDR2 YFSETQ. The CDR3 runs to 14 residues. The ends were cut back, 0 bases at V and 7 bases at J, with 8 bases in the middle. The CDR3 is CASSLDLNNSPLHF. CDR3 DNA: TGCGCCAGCAGCTTGGACCTCAACAATTCACCCCTCCACTTT.

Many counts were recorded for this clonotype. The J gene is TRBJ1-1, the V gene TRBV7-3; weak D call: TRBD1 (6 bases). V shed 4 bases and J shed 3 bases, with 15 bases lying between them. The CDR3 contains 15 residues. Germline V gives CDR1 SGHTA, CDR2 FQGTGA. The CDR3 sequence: CASSSGGGRYTEAFF. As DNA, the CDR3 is TGTGCCAGCAGCTCGGGGGGGGGCCGCTACACTGAAGCTTTCTTT.

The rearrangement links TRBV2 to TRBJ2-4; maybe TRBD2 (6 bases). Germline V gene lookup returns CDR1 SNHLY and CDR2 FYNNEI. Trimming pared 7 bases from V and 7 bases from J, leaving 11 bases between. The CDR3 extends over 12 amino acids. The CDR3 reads CASKLAVNIQYF. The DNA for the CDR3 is TGTGCCAGCAAATTAGCGGTGAACATTCAGTACTTC. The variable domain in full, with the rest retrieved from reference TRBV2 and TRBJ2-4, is EPEVTQTPSHQVTQMGQEVILRCVPISNHLYFYWYRQILGQKVEFLVSFYNNEISEKSEIFDDQFSVERPDGSNFTLKIRSTKLEDSAMYFCASKLAVNIQYFGAGTRLSVL.

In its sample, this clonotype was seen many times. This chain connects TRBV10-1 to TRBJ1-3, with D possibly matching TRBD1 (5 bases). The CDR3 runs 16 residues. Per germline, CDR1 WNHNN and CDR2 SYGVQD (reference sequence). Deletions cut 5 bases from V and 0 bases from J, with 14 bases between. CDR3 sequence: CASSRGTAYSGNTIYF. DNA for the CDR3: TGCGCCAGCAGTAGGGGTACAGCGTACTCTGGAAACACCATATATTTT.

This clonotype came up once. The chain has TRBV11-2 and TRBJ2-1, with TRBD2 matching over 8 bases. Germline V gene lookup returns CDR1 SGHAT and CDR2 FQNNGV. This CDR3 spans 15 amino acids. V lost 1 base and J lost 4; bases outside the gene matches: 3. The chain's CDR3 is CASSLGGGLYNEQFF. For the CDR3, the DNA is TGTGCCAGCAGCTTAGGCGGGGGGCTATACAATGAGCAGTTCTTC.

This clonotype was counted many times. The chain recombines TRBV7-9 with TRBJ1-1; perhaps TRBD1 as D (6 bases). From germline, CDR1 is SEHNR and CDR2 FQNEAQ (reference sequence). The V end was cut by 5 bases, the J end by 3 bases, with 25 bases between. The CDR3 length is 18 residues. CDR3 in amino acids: CASSQLTGTPLSYTEAFF. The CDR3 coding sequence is TGTGCCAGCAGCCAACTAACCGGGACACCTCTGTCTTACACTGAAGCTTTCTTT.

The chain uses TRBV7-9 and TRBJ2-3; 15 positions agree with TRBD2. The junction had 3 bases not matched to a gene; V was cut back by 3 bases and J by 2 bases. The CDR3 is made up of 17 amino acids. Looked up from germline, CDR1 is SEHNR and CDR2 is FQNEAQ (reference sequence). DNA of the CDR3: TGTGCCAGCAGCTTGGGGACTAGCGGGGGGTTCACAGATACGCAGTATTTT. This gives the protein CASSLGTSGGFTDTQYF.

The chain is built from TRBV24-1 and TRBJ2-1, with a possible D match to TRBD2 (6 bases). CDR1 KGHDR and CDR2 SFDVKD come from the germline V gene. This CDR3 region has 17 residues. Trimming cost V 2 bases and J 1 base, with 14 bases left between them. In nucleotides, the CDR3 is TGTGCCACCAGTGATTCGAGACTAGTAAAGTCCTACAATGAGCAGTTCTTC. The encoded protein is CATSDSRLVKSYNEQFF.

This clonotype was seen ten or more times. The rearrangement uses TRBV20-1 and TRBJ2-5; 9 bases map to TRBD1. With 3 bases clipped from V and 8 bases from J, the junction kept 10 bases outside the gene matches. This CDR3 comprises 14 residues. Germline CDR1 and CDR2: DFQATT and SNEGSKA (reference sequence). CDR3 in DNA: TGCAGTGCTAGCACAGGGGGCTCCGGGGTTACCCAGTACTTC. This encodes CSASTGGSGVTQYF.

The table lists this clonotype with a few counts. CDR3 DNA sequence: TGTGCCAGCAGCTCTAGCTTGGTGGGGGGGCCGGGTGAGCAGTTCTTC. Encoded protein: CASSSSLVGGPGEQFF. The gene calls are TRBV9 and TRBJ2-1; tentative D call: TRBD2 (7 bases). V lost 4 bases, J lost 9 bases, and 23 bases lay in between. The CDR3 is made up of 16 amino acids. Germline CDR1 SGDLS, CDR2 YYNGEE.

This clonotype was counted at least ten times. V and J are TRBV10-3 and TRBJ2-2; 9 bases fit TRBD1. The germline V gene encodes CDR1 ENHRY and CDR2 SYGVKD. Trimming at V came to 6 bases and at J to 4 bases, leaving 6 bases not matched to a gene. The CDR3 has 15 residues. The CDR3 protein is CAIRPGQGPTGELFF. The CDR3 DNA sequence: TGTGCCATCAGACCGGGACAGGGTCCCACCGGGGAGCTGTTTTTT.

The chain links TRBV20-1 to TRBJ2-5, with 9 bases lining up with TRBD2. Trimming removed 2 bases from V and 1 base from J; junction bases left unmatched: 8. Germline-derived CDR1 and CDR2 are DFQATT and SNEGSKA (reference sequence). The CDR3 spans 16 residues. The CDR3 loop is CSARSSELAGQETQYF. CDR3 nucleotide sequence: TGCAGTGCTAGATCTAGTGAACTAGCGGGCCAAGAGACCCAGTACTTC.

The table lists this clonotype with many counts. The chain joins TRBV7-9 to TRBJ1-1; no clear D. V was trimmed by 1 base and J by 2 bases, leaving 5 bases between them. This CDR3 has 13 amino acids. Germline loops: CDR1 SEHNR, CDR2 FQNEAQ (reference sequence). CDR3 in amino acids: CASSLVENTEAFF. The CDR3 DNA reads TGTGCCAGCAGCTTAGTAGAAAACACTGAAGCTTTCTTT.

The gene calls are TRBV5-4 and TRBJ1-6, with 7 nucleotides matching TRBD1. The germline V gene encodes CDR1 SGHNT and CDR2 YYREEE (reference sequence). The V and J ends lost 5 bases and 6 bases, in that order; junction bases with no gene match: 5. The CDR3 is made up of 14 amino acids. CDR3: CASSPDRANSPLHF. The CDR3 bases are TGTGCCAGCAGTCCAGACAGGGCTAATTCACCCCTCCACTTT.